The 6 T cell receptor beta chains listed next were all sequenced from one sample in a study of blood T cell repertoires in COVID-19. The table came from immunoSEQ multiplex PCR; TCRdb's copy has only in-frame clones and leaves some out. The sample consists of about 250,000 clones, around 86% of them appearing once. The sequenced material came from peripheral blood. The receptors were sampled from a woman aged 55-69 years who had recovered from COVID-19.

This sequence joins TRBV5-1 and TRBJ1-4, with a possible D match to TRBD1 (5 bases). V was trimmed by 3 bases and J by 4 bases, leaving 16 bases between them. Germline values: CDR1 SGHRS, CDR2 YFSETQ. This CDR3 comprises 16 residues. The CDR3 DNA reads as TGCGCCAGCAGCTACTCTATTAGACAGATTAATGAAAAACTGTTTTTT. This translates into CASSYSIRQINEKLFF.

The rearrangement links TRBV9 to TRBJ2-7; the match to TRBD2 covers 11 bases. Germline V gene sequence: CDR1 SGDLS, CDR2 YYNGEE. The CDR3 loop spans 15 amino acids. V lost 5 bases to trimming and J lost 0 bases; unmatched junction nucleotides: 4. The CDR3 region has the DNA TGTGCCAGCAGTCCTAGCGGGGGGACCTCCTACGAGCAGTACTTC. Encoded protein: CASSPSGGTSYEQYF.

The V gene is TRBV7-2, the J gene TRBJ2-7, with 8 nucleotides matching TRBD2. J was trimmed by 8 bases and V by 5 bases; bases with no gene match: 2. CDR1 is SGHTA, CDR2 FQGNSA, per germline. There are 11 residues in the CDR3. The CDR3 protein is CASSAGGQQYF. In nucleotides, the CDR3 is TGTGCCAGCAGCGCGGGAGGCCAGCAGTACTTC.

The chain carries TRBV3-1 (or the pseudogene TRBV3-2) and TRBJ2-1; 10 nucleotides line up with TRBD1. Germline assignment: CDR1 LGHDT and CDR2 YNNKEL (reference sequence). The CDR3 runs 15 residues. V shed 6 bases and J 4 bases; nucleotides not matched to a gene: 6. CDR3 in amino acids: CASSLGGQGYNEQFF. CDR3 DNA: TGTGCCAGCAGTCTGGGGGGACAGGGGTACAATGAGCAGTTCTTC.

V usage is TRBV19 and J usage is TRBJ2-1, with 7 nucleotides matching TRBD2. The junction had 7 bases not matched to a gene; V was cut back by 7 bases and J by 4 bases. CDR1 is LNHDA, CDR2 SQIVND, per germline (reference sequence). The CDR3 extends over 14 amino acids. The CDR3 region is CASKPQRGYNEQFF. CDR3 coding DNA: TGTGCCAGTAAACCACAGCGGGGATACAATGAGCAGTTCTTC.

The V gene is TRBV15, the J gene TRBJ2-2; 7 nucleotides align to TRBD2. This CDR3 is 15 amino acids long. The junction had 5 bases not matched to a gene; V was cut back by 4 bases and J by 3 bases. The germline CDR1 and CDR2 sequences are LNHNV and YYDKDF (reference sequence). DNA for the CDR3: TGTGCCACCAGCACCACTAGCGCCCACACCGGGGAGCTGTTTTTT. It encodes CATSTTSAHTGELFF.